What follows are 15 T cell receptor beta chains derived from one specimen sequenced in a study of blood T cell repertoires in COVID-19. Clones were read by immunoSEQ multiplex PCR, and TCRdb kept only the in-frame ones, dropping some. In the table there are roughly 150,000 clones, about 81% of which are singletons. Sequencing used peripheral blood. All receptors come from a human donor in a cohort sampled during active COVID-19.

V gene TRBV6-2 or TRBV6-3 combines with J gene TRBJ1-5, with 12 bases lining up with TRBD1. CDR3 size: 16 residues. The trim removed 5 bases at V and 7 bases at J, leaving 9 bases unmatched. The germline V gene has CDR1 MNHEY and CDR2 SVGEGT. CDR3 in DNA: TGTGCCAGCAGTAGCCGGGACAGGGGGCGAGAGCAGCCCCAGCATTTT. This sequence encodes CASSSRDRGREQPQHF.

The chain recombines TRBV9 with TRBJ2-4; the match to TRBD1 covers 8 bases. Germline lookup yields CDR1 SGDLS and CDR2 YYNGEE. V shed 3 bases, J shed 3 bases, and the junction held 5 bases outside the gene matches. The CDR3 has 15 residues. CDR3 sequence (DNA): TGTGCCAGCAGCGCGACGACAGGGGACAAAAACATTCAGTACTTC. Its protein is CASSATTGDKNIQYF.

The chain links TRBV19 to TRBJ2-7; the D gene is possibly TRBD1 (6 bases). Germline CDR1 LNHDA, CDR2 SQIVND (reference sequence). The CDR3 extends over 13 amino acids. The germline V and J ends were trimmed by 3 bases and 6 bases, with 12 bases remaining between them. CDR3 protein: CASSIRGTPEQYF. In nucleotides, the CDR3 is TGTGCCAGTAGTATCAGGGGTACCCCCGAGCAGTACTTC.

This clone was observed once. V gene TRBV29-1 combines with J gene TRBJ2-2; D is perhaps TRBD1 (6 bases). This CDR3 region has 12 residues. The V and J ends lost 7 bases and 4 bases respectively, with 10 bases between them. Germline CDR1 SQVTM, CDR2 ANQGSEA. The CDR3 DNA follows: TGCAGCGCCCCCAGGGGCACCGGGGAGCTGTTTTTT. It specifies CSAPRGTGELFF.

V usage is TRBV5-1 and J usage is TRBJ2-1, with no clear D. The CDR3 is made up of 14 amino acids. The V gene lost 7 bases and the J gene lost 1 base, with 12 bases spanning the gap. From germline, CDR1 is SGHRS and CDR2 YFSETQ. DNA of the CDR3: TGCGCCAGCTTTGTGGGCCCGTCCTACAATGAGCAGTTCTTC. Its translation is CASFVGPSYNEQFF.

The chain employs TRBV15 and TRBJ2-5, with TRBD2 matching 14 bases. The CDR3 extends over 16 amino acids. J lost 3 bases, V lost 1 base, and 1 base had no gene match. Germline-derived CDR1 and CDR2 are LNHNV and YYDKDF (reference sequence). For the CDR3, the DNA is TGTGCCACCAGCAGAGGACTAGCGGGGGGGGAAGAGACCCAGTACTTC. Amino acids: CATSRGLAGGEETQYF. The entire variable domain, with the rest obtained from reference TRBV15 and TRBJ2-5, is as follows: DAMVIQNPRYQVTQFGKPVTLSCSQTLNHNVMYWYQQKSSQAPKLLFHYYDKDFNNEADTPDNFQSRRPNTSFCFLDIRSPGLGDTAMYLCATSRGLAGGEETQYFGPGTRLLVL.

The rearrangement links TRBV19 to TRBJ2-7, with 13 bases identical to TRBD2. This CDR3 has 16 residues. The junction had 4 bases not matched to a gene; V was cut back by 5 bases and J by 0 bases. Germline CDR1 LNHDA, CDR2 SQIVND (reference sequence). This chain's CDR3 is CASSFGLAGDSYEQYF. The CDR3 DNA reads as TGTGCCAGTAGTTTTGGACTAGCGGGAGACTCCTACGAGCAGTACTTC.

V gene TRBV5-1 combines with J gene TRBJ2-3, with 7 bases aligning to TRBD1. The CDR3 extends over 15 amino acids. Germline V CDR1 and CDR2: SGHRS, YFSETQ. J gave up 1 base and V 2 bases, and 4 bases lay outside the gene matches. This CDR3 is CASSLNRGGTDTQYF. The CDR3 coding sequence is TGCGCCAGCAGCTTAAACAGGGGCGGCACAGATACGCAGTATTTT.

The rearrangement links TRBV5-8 to TRBJ2-1; TRBD2 agrees at 8 bases. Trimming cost V 4 bases and J 7 bases; bases outside gene matches: 7. The germline V gene has CDR1 SGHTS and CDR2 YDEGEE. The CDR3 consists of 14 residues. DNA of the CDR3: TGTGCCAGCAGCCCCGGGGGGGAAATTAATGAGCAGTTCTTC. It codes for CASSPGGEINEQFF. The whole variable domain, remainder taken from reference TRBV5-8 and TRBJ2-1, is EAGVTQSPTHLIKTRGQQATLRCSPISGHTSVYWYQQALGLGLQFLLWYDEGEERNRGNFPPRFSGRQFPNYSSELNVNALELEDSALYLCASSPGGEINEQFFGPGTRLTVL.

The chain links TRBV27 to TRBJ2-7; TRBD1 is a possible D gene (6 bases). Germline V gene lookup returns CDR1 MNHEY and CDR2 SMNVEV (reference sequence). The CDR3 is made up of 14 amino acids. The ends were cut back, 3 bases at V and 3 bases at J, with 12 bases in the middle. The chain's CDR3 is CASSLGRGIYEQYF. The CDR3 DNA reads as TGTGCCAGCAGTTTGGGCAGGGGAATCTACGAGCAGTACTTC.

The rearrangement links TRBV7-7 to TRBJ1-1, with 8 positions matching TRBD1. This CDR3 is 14 amino acids long. V was clipped by 5 bases and J by 3 bases; unmatched bases: 5. The V gene's germline CDR1 is SSHAT and CDR2 FNYEAQ (reference sequence). The CDR3 DNA is TGTGCCAGCAGCCCCCAGGGGGCAGACACTGAAGCTTTCTTT. Its protein is CASSPQGADTEAFF.

This chain uses TRBV2 with TRBJ2-7; no clear D gene. This CDR3 has 10 residues. Trimming took off 7 bases at V and 3 bases at J, with 4 bases between the two ends. Germline V lookup: CDR1 SNHLY, CDR2 FYNNEI. CDR3 residues: CASTDYEQYF. In DNA form, the CDR3 reads TGTGCCAGCACAGACTACGAGCAGTACTTC.

The V and J genes are TRBV4-3 and TRBJ2-1, with 8 bases that match TRBD2. The CDR3 has 13 residues. The ends lost 0 bases at V and 10 bases at J; junction bases unmatched: 2. From germline, CDR1 is LGHNA and CDR2 YSLEER. The CDR3 DNA reads as TGCGCCAGCAGCCAAGATCGGGAGGGGGAGCAGTTCTTC. It yields the protein CASSQDREGEQFF.

J is TRBJ1-5 and V is TRBV10-1, with D unresolved. CDR1 and CDR2 (germline): WNHNN, SYGVQD (reference sequence). There are 12 residues in the CDR3. V dropped 3 bases and J dropped 4 bases, with 4 bases sitting between them. In DNA form, the CDR3 reads TGCGCCAGCAGTGACTATAATCAGCCCCAGCATTTT. This codes for CASSDYNQPQHF.

Only a few counts were recorded for this clone. This rearrangement joins TRBV18 to TRBJ2-5, with no clear D. V lost 5 bases and J lost 1, with 11 bases in between. This CDR3 comprises 14 residues. Germline V CDR1 and CDR2: KGHSH, LQKENI. The CDR3 sequence is CASSSPGRQETQYF. The CDR3 DNA sequence: TGTGCCAGCTCATCCCCTGGGCGCCAAGAGACCCAGTACTTC.